This is a list of T cell receptor beta chains from one sample in a study of cytomegalovirus exposure and HLA in healthy donors. Measured with immunoSEQ multiplex PCR; TCRdb has only the in-frame clones, and not every one. This table holds 90,000 to 110,000 clones, about 13% found once. Sequencing used PBMCs. The receptors originated from a man between 40 and 49 years old in good health and CMV-seropositive. The CDR3 runs from the conserved cysteine through the conserved F or W. The D gene is left open where the match is weak. Clone size is given for some rows only: seen once, a few or many times, or a class if the clone is expanded.

d_call	clone_size	v_call	j_call	cdr3_aa	cdr3_nt
TRBD2	few	TRBV9	TRBJ2-3	CASSPRTSGDTQYF	TGTGCCAGCAGCCCCCGGACTAGTGGAGATACGCAGTATTTT
.	.	TRBV6-5	TRBJ2-7	CASRGTSVYEQYF	TGTGCCAGCAGAGGGACATCGGTCTACGAGCAGTACTTC
.	few	TRBV30	TRBJ1-5	CAWSPGHQPQHF	TGTGCCTGGAGTCCAGGGCATCAGCCCCAGCATTTT
.	few	TRBV30	TRBJ2-5	CAWEKGEGETQYF	TGTGCCTGGGAAAAGGGTGAGGGAGAGACCCAGTACTTC
.	few	TRBV30	TRBJ1-2	CAWSVRSPGGYTF	TGTGCCTGGAGTGTACGGAGCCCCGGAGGCTACACCTTC
TRBD1	.	TRBV4-1	TRBJ2-7	CASSQVTGPYEQYF	TGCGCCAGCAGCCAAGTGACAGGGCCCTACGAGCAGTACTTC
.	few	TRBV7-7	TRBJ2-5	CASSLGSPQETQYF	TGTGCCAGCAGCTTAGGGAGCCCCCAAGAGACCCAGTACTTC
.	few	TRBV4-3	TRBJ1-1	CASSQDGGRDGTEAFF	TGCGCCAGCAGCCAAGATGGGGGGAGGGATGGCACTGAAGCTTTCTTT
.	few	TRBV11-3	TRBJ2-2	CASNIKDNPHGELFF	TGTGCCAGCAACATAAAAGACAATCCCCACGGGGAGCTGTTTTTT
TRBD2	.	TRBV28	TRBJ2-1	CASSESGRNLNEQFF	TGTGCCAGCAGCGAAAGCGGGAGGAACCTCAATGAGCAGTTCTTC
TRBD1	few	TRBV7-2	TRBJ2-2	CASSPDRANTGELFF	TGTGCCAGCAGCCCTGACAGGGCGAACACCGGGGAGCTGTTTTTT
TRBD1	few	TRBV5-6	TRBJ2-2	CASSLGDRNTGELFF	TGTGCCAGCAGCTTGGGGGACAGAAACACCGGGGAGCTGTTTTTT
TRBD2	few	TRBV11-3	TRBJ2-5	CASSLGRREGETQYF	TGTGCCAGCAGCCTCGGGAGGCGAGAGGGGGAGACCCAGTACTTC
TRBD1	many	TRBV6-5	TRBJ1-2	CASRRQGQGYGYTF	TGTGCCAGCAGAAGACAGGGGCAGGGGTATGGCTACACCTTC
.	.	TRBV4-1	TRBJ1-4	CASSHLILQEKLFF	TGCGCCAGCAGCCACTTAATCCTACAGGAAAAACTGTTTTTT
.	few	TRBV2	TRBJ2-3	CASSEQGSTDTQYF	TGTGCCAGCAGTGAACAGGGAAGCACAGATACGCAGTATTTT
TRBD2	.	TRBV2	TRBJ2-5	CASSSGGIQETQYF	TGTGCCAGCAGTAGCGGGGGAATTCAAGAGACCCAGTACTTC
TRBD1	few	TRBV6-5	TRBJ2-7	CASSRDRRSSYEQYF	TGTGCCAGCAGTCGGGACAGGAGGAGCTCCTACGAGCAGTACTTC
.	.	TRBV18	TRBJ1-1	CASSPGDLNTEAFF	TGTGCCAGCTCACCAGGGGACTTGAACACTGAAGCTTTCTTT
.	.	TRBV7-3	TRBJ2-1	CASSLKGGDFSYNEQFF	TGTGCCAGCAGCTTAAAGGGCGGGGACTTCTCCTACAATGAGCAGTTCTTC
.	few	TRBV6-1	TRBJ2-7	CASSEAPGAGYEQYF	TGTGCCAGCAGTGAAGCGCCAGGGGCGGGCTACGAGCAGTACTTC
.	few	TRBV6-6	TRBJ1-2	CASSYSSGPNYGYTF	TGTGCCAGCAGTTACTCGTCAGGGCCTAACTATGGCTACACCTTC
.	.	TRBV5-1	TRBJ2-7	CASSATSGSYEQYF	TGCGCCAGCAGCGCCACCAGCGGAAGCTACGAGCAGTACTTC
TRBD2	few	TRBV25-1	TRBJ2-5	CASRTSGAFTQYF	TGTGCCAGCAGGACTAGCGGGGCTTTCACCCAGTACTTC
TRBD2	medium-sized	TRBV6-5	TRBJ2-7	CASSETSGISYEQYF	TGTGCCAGCAGCGAGACTAGCGGGATCTCCTACGAGCAGTACTTC
TRBD1	few	TRBV7-8	TRBJ1-5	CASSLGRDSRNQPQHF	TGTGCCAGCAGCTTAGGGCGGGACAGCCGCAATCAGCCCCAGCATTTT
TRBD1	few	TRBV11-2	TRBJ2-7	CASSLLGQTAYEQYF	TGTGCCAGCAGCTTGTTGGGACAGACCGCCTACGAGCAGTACTTC
TRBD1	few	TRBV6-5	TRBJ2-5	CASGHQVRGRETQYF	TGTGCCAGCGGACACCAGGTCAGGGGGCGAGAGACCCAGTACTTC
TRBD1	.	TRBV7-7	TRBJ2-5	CASSSGRTGYQETQYF	TGTGCCAGCAGCTCGGGTCGGACAGGGTACCAAGAGACCCAGTACTTC
TRBD1	few	TRBV5-6	TRBJ2-1	CASSSLTGGVNEQFF	TGTGCCAGCAGCTCCCTGACAGGGGGCGTGAATGAGCAGTTCTTC
.	.	TRBV14	TRBJ2-5	CASSQVRALGTQYF	TGTGCCAGCAGCCAAGTGAGGGCCTTGGGGACCCAGTACTTC
.	.	TRBV6-4	TRBJ2-3	CASSDSSGGGTDTQYF	TGTGCCAGCAGTGACTCAAGTGGCGGGGGCACAGATACGCAGTATTTT
TRBD1	few	TRBV6-9	TRBJ1-2	CASSYSVQGADKRNYGYTF	TGTGCCAGCAGTTATTCGGTTCAGGGGGCGGACAAAAGGAACTATGGCTACACCTTC
.	.	TRBV14	TRBJ1-4	CASSQVGAKLFF	TGTGCCAGCAGCCAAGTAGGGGCCAAACTGTTTTTT
TRBD2	many	TRBV7-9	TRBJ2-5	CASSSSGREETQYF	TGTGCCAGCAGCTCTAGCGGGAGGGAGGAGACCCAGTACTTC
.	.	TRBV6-5	TRBJ2-5	CASSYSSDQETQYF	TGTGCCAGCAGTTACTCGTCAGATCAAGAGACCCAGTACTTC
.	few	TRBV18	TRBJ2-7	CASSPLRLQAYEQYF	TGTGCCAGCTCCCCATTGAGGCTTCAAGCCTACGAGCAGTACTTC
.	.	TRBV20-1	TRBJ1-1	CSARQDTEAFF	TGCAGTGCTAGGCAGGACACTGAAGCTTTCTTT
TRBD1	.	TRBV4-1	TRBJ1-1	CASRSDRVNTEAFF	TGCGCCAGCAGGAGTGACAGGGTGAACACTGAAGCTTTCTTT
TRBD2	.	TRBV19	TRBJ2-4	CASSGWDYQYF	TGTGCCAGTAGTGGCTGGGACTACCAGTACTTC
TRBD1	.	TRBV6-1	TRBJ2-3	CASTVTGMTDTQYF	TGTGCCAGCACTGTGACAGGGATGACAGATACGCAGTATTTT
TRBD1	.	TRBV6-5	TRBJ1-6	CASSYSPGQGFSPLHF	TGTGCCAGCAGTTACTCTCCGGGACAGGGATTCTCACCCCTCCACTTT
.	.	TRBV25-1	TRBJ1-4	CASSAHTGTEKLFF	TGTGCCAGCAGTGCCCATACAGGGACCGAAAAACTGTTTTTT
TRBD1	few	TRBV10-3	TRBJ2-7	CAISVAGQGASYEQYF	TGTGCCATCAGTGTGGCGGGACAGGGGGCCTCCTACGAGCAGTACTTC
.	few	TRBV29-1	TRBJ1-1	CSVLQGSNTEAFF	TGCAGCGTTCTTCAGGGGAGTAACACTGAAGCTTTCTTT
.	many	TRBV7-2	TRBJ2-1	CASSFGGGYEQFF	TGTGCCAGCAGCTTTGGAGGAGGCTATGAGCAGTTCTTC
TRBD2	few	TRBV4-1	TRBJ2-2	CASSQGLRGTGELFF	TGCGCCAGCAGCCAGGGACTACGGGGCACCGGGGAGCTGTTTTTT
TRBD2	.	TRBV10-3	TRBJ2-2	CAIKGSLAGNTGELFF	TGTGCCATCAAGGGGAGCCTAGCGGGTAACACCGGGGAGCTGTTTTTT
.	.	TRBV18	TRBJ2-7	CASSTGYFGYEQYF	TGTGCCAGCTCAACAGGGTATTTCGGCTACGAGCAGTACTTC
.	.	TRBV7-9	TRBJ2-7	CASSIWRGYEQYF	TGTGCCAGCAGCATCTGGCGGGGTTACGAGCAGTACTTC
.	few	TRBV7-9	TRBJ1-2	CASSLGGGAHGYTF	TGTGCCAGCAGCTTAGGTGGGGGGGCGCATGGCTACACCTTC
.	.	TRBV7-2	TRBJ1-5	CASSLVATSGQPQHF	TGTGCCAGCAGCTTAGTTGCGACTAGCGGGCAGCCCCAGCATTTT
TRBD2	few	TRBV5-4	TRBJ2-7	CASSHGLAEPYEQYF	TGTGCCAGCAGCCACGGACTAGCGGAGCCCTACGAGCAGTACTTC
TRBD1	.	TRBV5-4	TRBJ2-2	CASSGTGRNTGELFF	TGTGCCAGCAGCGGGACAGGGAGGAACACCGGGGAGCTGTTTTTT
TRBD1	.	TRBV27	TRBJ2-5	CATAGGDRVAQTQYF	TGTGCCACAGCAGGCGGGGACAGGGTTGCGCAGACCCAGTACTTC
TRBD1	.	TRBV7-2	TRBJ1-4	CASSPSPRTGRNEKLFF	TGTGCCAGCAGCCCTAGCCCTCGGACAGGGAGAAATGAAAAACTGTTTTTT